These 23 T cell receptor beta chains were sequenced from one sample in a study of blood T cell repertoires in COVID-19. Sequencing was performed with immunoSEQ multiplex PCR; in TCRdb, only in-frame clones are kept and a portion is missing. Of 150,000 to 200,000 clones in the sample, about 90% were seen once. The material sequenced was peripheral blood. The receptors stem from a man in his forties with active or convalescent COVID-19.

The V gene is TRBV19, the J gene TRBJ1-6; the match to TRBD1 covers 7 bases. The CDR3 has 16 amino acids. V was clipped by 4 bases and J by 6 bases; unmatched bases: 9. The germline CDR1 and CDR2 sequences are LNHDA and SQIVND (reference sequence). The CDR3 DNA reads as TGTGCCAGTAGTACCACAGGGGTAGACGTTAATTCACCCCTCCACTTT. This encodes CASSTTGVDVNSPLHF.

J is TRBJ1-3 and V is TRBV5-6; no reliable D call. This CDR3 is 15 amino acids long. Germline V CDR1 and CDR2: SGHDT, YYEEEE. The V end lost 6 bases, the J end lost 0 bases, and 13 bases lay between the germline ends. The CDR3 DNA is TGTGCCAGCAAAAGCGATGGCTACTCTGGAAACACCATATATTTT. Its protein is CASKSDGYSGNTIYF.

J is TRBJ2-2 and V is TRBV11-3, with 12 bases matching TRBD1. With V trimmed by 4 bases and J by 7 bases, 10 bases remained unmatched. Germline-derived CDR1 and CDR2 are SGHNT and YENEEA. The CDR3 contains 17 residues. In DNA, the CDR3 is TGTGCCAGCAGCTATAAGGCCGGGACAGGGGGCGGCGGGGAGCTGTTTTTT. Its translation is CASSYKAGTGGGGELFF.

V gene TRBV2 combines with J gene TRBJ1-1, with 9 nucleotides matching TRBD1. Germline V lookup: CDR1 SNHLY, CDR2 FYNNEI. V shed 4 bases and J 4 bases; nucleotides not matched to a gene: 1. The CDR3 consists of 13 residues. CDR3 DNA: TGTGCCAGCAGTGCGACAGGGGGCACTGAAGCTTTCTTT. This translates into CASSATGGTEAFF.

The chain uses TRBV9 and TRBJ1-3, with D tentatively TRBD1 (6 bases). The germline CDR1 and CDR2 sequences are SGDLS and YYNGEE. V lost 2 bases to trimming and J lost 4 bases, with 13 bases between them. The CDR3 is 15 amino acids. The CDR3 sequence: CASSVGTFRGNTIYF. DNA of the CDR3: TGTGCCAGCAGCGTTGGGACATTTCGCGGAAACACCATATATTTT.

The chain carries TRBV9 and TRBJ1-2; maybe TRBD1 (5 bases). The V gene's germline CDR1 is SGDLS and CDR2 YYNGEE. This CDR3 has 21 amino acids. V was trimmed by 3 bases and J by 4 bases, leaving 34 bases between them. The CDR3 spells CASSAADGGRGHSVYSYGYTF. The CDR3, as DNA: TGTGCCAGCAGCGCCGCGGACGGCGGACGAGGACACTCAGTTTATTCCTATGGCTACACCTTC.

In DNA form, the CDR3 reads TGTGCCAGCAGTTACATAGTGGGCAGCAGCTCTGGGGCCAACGTCCTGACTTTC. Translation gives CASSYIVGSSSGANVLTF. This chain links TRBV6-2 or TRBV6-3 with TRBJ2-6; no reliable D call. This CDR3 has 18 residues. Germline values: CDR1 MNHEY, CDR2 SVGEGT. The V gene lost 2 bases and the J gene lost 0 bases, with 14 bases spanning the gap.

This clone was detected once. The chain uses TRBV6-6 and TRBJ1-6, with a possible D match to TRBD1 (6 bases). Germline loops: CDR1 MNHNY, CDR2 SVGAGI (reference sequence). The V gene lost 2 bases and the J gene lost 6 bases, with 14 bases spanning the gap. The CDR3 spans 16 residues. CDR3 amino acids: CASSYPYRDSNSPLHF. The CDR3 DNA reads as TGTGCCAGCAGTTACCCCTACAGGGATAGTAATTCACCCCTCCACTTT.

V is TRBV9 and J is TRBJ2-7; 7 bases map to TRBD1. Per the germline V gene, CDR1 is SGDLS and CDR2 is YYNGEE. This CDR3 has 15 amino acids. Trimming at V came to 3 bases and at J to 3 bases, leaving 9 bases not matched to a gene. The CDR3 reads CASSAEGAGSYEQYF. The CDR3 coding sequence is TGTGCCAGCAGCGCCGAGGGGGCTGGGAGCTACGAGCAGTACTTC.

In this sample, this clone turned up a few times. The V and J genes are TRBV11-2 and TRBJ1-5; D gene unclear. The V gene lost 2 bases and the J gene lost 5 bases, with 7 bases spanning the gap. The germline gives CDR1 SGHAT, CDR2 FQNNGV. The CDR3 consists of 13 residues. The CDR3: CASSLNGYQPQHF. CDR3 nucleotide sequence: TGTGCCAGCAGCTTAAACGGGTATCAGCCCCAGCATTTT.

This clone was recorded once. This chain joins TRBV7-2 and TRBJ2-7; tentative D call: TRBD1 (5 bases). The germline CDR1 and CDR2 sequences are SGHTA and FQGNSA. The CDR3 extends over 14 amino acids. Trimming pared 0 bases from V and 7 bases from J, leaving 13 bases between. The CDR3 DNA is TGTGCCAGCAGCTTAGCCCAGGGCTTCGGAGAGCAGTACTTC. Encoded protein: CASSLAQGFGEQYF.

The CDR3 DNA reads TGTGCCAGCAGCTTAGCATCCCCAAGGGTCGGAGGTAATTCACCCCTCCACTTT. Its protein product is CASSLASPRVGGNSPLHF. This chain uses TRBV7-2 with TRBJ1-6; D remains unclear. V was cut by 0 bases and J by 6 bases, with 18 bases left in between. The V gene's germline CDR1 is SGHTA and CDR2 FQGNSA. The CDR3 totals 18 residues.

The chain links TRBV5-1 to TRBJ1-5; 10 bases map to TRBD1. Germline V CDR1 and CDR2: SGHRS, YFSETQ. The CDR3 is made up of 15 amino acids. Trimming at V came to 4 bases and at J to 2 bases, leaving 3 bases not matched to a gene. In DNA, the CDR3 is TGCGCCAGCAGCCTAGGGACAGGGGGCAATCAGCCCCAGCATTTT. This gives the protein CASSLGTGGNQPQHF.

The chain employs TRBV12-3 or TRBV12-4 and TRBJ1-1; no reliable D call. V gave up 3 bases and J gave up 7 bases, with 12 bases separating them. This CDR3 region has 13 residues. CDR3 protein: CASSLPGSIEAFF. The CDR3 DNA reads TGTGCCAGCAGTTTGCCAGGATCTATTGAAGCTTTCTTT.

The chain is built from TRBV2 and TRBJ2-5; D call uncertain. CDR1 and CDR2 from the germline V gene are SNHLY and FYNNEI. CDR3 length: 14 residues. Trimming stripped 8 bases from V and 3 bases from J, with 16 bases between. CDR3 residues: CASSLRLPKETQYF. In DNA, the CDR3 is TGTGCCAGCTCCCTCAGATTACCCAAAGAGACCCAGTACTTC.

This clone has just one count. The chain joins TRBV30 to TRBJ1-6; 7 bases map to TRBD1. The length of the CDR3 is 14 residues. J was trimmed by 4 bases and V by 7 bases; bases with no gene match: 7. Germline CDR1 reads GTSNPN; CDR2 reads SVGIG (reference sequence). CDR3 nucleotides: TGTGCCTTGCTTCCGGGACAGTATAATTCACCCCTCCACTTT. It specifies CALLPGQYNSPLHF.

The CDR3, as DNA: TGCGCCAGCAGTCTTGGGGGGAGCACAGATACGCAGTATTTT. It codes for CASSLGGSTDTQYF. The genes are TRBV10-1 and TRBJ2-3; weak D call: TRBD2 (6 bases). In germline, CDR1 is WNHNN, CDR2 SYGVQD (reference sequence). V dropped 5 bases and J dropped 0 bases, with 9 bases sitting between them. This CDR3 has 14 residues.

CDR3 coding DNA: TGCGCCAGCCGCCCGGGGGGGGGAAGCAATCAGCCCCAGCATTTT. It yields the protein CASRPGGGSNQPQHF. V gene TRBV5-1 combines with J gene TRBJ1-5; tentative D call: TRBD1 (5 bases). The germline V gene has CDR1 SGHRS and CDR2 YFSETQ. This CDR3 comprises 15 residues. V lost 7 bases and J 1 base, leaving 15 bases between the germline ends.

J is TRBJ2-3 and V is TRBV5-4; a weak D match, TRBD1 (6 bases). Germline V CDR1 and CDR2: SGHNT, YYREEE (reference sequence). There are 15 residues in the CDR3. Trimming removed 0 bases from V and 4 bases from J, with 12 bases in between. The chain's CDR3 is CASSLVQQGSDTQYF. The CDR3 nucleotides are TGTGCCAGCAGCTTGGTACAACAGGGCTCAGATACGCAGTATTTT. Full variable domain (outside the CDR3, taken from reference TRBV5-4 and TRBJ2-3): ETGVTQSPTHLIKTRGQQVTLRCSSQSGHNTVSWYQQALGQGPQFIFQYYREEENGRGNFPPRFSGLQFPNYSSELNVNALELDDSALYLCASSLVQQGSDTQYFGPGTRLTVL.

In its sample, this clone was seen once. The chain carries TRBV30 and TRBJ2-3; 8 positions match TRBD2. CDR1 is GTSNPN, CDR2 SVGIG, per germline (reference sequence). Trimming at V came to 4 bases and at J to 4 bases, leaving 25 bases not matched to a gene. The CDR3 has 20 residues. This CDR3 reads CAWTTGGPHTLAGDADTQYF. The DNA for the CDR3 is TGTGCCTGGACAACGGGGGGGCCCCATACATTGGCGGGAGACGCAGATACGCAGTATTTT.

The CDR3 loop reads CAWSVSTVNTQPQHF. The CDR3 DNA reads as TGTGCCTGGAGTGTATCTACAGTGAACACTCAGCCCCAGCATTTT. The V call is TRBV30, the J call TRBJ1-5; D gene uncertain. Germline V lookup: CDR1 GTSNPN, CDR2 SVGIG (reference sequence). The CDR3 totals 15 residues. Trimming cost V 0 bases and J 6 bases, with 15 bases left between them.

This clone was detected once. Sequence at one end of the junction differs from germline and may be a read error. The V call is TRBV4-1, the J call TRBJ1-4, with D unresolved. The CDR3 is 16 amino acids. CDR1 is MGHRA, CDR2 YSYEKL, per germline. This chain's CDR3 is CASSQDLGRTNEKLFF. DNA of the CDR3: TGCGCCAGCAGCCAAGATCTGGGGAGAACGAATGAAAAGCTGTTTTTT.

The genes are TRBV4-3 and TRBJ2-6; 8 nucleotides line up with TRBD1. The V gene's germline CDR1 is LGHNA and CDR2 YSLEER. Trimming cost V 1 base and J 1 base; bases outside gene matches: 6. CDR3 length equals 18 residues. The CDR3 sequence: CASSQVAGGASGANVLTF. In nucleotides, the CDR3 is TGCGCCAGCAGCCAAGTTGCAGGGGGCGCGTCTGGGGCCAACGTCCTGACTTTC.